What follows are 18 T cell receptor beta chains derived from one specimen sequenced in a study of cytomegalovirus exposure and HLA in healthy donors. PCR amplification relied on 60 Vbeta primers (plus 13 Jbeta primers). Generated by immunoSEQ multiplex PCR, the TCRdb table keeps only in-frame clones and is missing some. Its table lists 150,000 to 200,000 clones. Sequenced: PBMCs. Receptors were obtained from a man between 25 and 39 years old in good health and CMV-seronegative.

The gene calls are TRBV7-9 and TRBJ2-5, with a tentative D call TRBD2 (6 bases). The CDR3 runs to 15 residues. CDR1 and CDR2 from the germline V gene are SEHNR and FQNEAQ (reference sequence). The germline V and J ends were trimmed by 5 bases and 5 bases, with 18 bases remaining between them. The CDR3 protein is CASSPKRRVGETQYF. The CDR3 DNA reads TGTGCCAGCAGCCCGAAACGGAGGGTGGGGGAGACCCAGTACTTC.

V gene TRBV19 combines with J gene TRBJ2-7, with D perhaps matching TRBD1 (5 bases). CDR1 is LNHDA and CDR2 is SQIVND in the germline V gene (reference sequence). Trimming stripped 0 bases from V and 6 bases from J, with 12 bases between. The CDR3 has 14 amino acids. The CDR3 is CASSIDQGRFEQYF. Here the CDR3 DNA reads TGTGCCAGTAGTATAGACCAGGGAAGGTTCGAGCAGTACTTC.

J is TRBJ2-7 and V is TRBV5-4; a possible D gene is TRBD2 (6 bases). V was clipped by 4 bases and J by 4 bases, with 15 bases between them. The CDR3 is made up of 14 amino acids. Germline V lookup: CDR1 SGHNT, CDR2 YYREEE (reference sequence). The DNA for the CDR3 is TGTGCCAGCAGCGGGGGACTTTTGCAGTACGAGCAGTACTTC. It yields the protein CASSGGLLQYEQYF.

This chain uses TRBV21-1 with TRBJ2-3; the D call in the table, TRBD2, was not verified against the DNA. TRBV21-1 is recorded as a pseudogene. The CDR3 is 16 residues long. CDR3 DNA: TGTGCCAGCAGCAAATTAGAAAGGGGGGGACCAGATACGCAGTATTTT. It codes for CASSKLERGGPDTQYF.

This chain uses TRBV28 with TRBJ1-2; perhaps TRBD1 as D (5 bases). The CDR3 is 14 residues long. V lost 5 bases and J lost 8, with 18 bases in between. Germline V gives CDR1 MDHEN, CDR2 SYDVKM. CDR3 in amino acids: CASSPPRDGRGYTF. The DNA for the CDR3 is TGTGCCAGCAGTCCCCCGCGGGACGGCCGGGGCTACACCTTC.

The CDR3 sequence: CASSLTGTFSYEQYF. The CDR3 DNA follows: TGTGCCAGCAGTTTGACAGGGACTTTCTCCTACGAGCAGTACTTC. The chain couples TRBV27 to TRBJ2-7; maybe TRBD1 (7 bases). Trimming took 3 bases from V and 0 from J, leaving 12 bases between them. CDR1 and CDR2 from the germline V gene are MNHEY and SMNVEV (reference sequence). The CDR3 is 15 residues long.

The chain uses TRBV4-3 and TRBJ1-2, with 7 positions matching TRBD1. Germline values: CDR1 LGHNA, CDR2 YSLEER. CDR3 length equals 15 residues. The trim removed 1 base at V and 3 bases at J, leaving 5 bases unmatched. CDR3 sequence: CASSQVGGQHYGYTF. The CDR3 nucleotides are TGCGCCAGCAGCCAAGTCGGGGGACAGCACTATGGCTACACCTTC.

The chain joins TRBV10-1 to TRBJ2-5, with 8 positions matching TRBD1. The J call is uncertain, as TRBJ2-7 better fits the DNA end. From germline, CDR1 is WNHNN and CDR2 SYGVQD (reference sequence). The CDR3 loop spans 15 amino acids. The CDR3 sequence: CASSESTGETYEQYF. CDR3 nucleotide sequence: TGCGCCAGCAGTGAGTCGACAGGGGAAACCTACGAGCAGTACTTC.

V and J are TRBV7-9 and TRBJ2-3; 7 positions agree with TRBD2. Per the germline V gene, CDR1 is SEHNR and CDR2 is FQNEAQ (reference sequence). The CDR3 covers 17 residues. CDR3 loop: CAIGGASGVGSTDTQYF. The CDR3 DNA follows: TGTGCTATCGGAGGCGCTAGCGGAGTCGGTAGCACAGATACGCAGTATTTT.

The chain recombines TRBV10-3 with TRBJ2-3; 9 nucleotides agree with TRBD1. The CDR3 sequence is 13 residues long. Germline V gene data show CDR1 as ENHRY and CDR2 as SYGVKD. J gave up 0 bases and V 10 bases, and 2 bases lay outside the gene matches. The CDR3 protein is CATGQGSTDTQYF. The CDR3 region has the DNA TGTGCCACGGGACAGGGAAGCACAGATACGCAGTATTTT.

V is TRBV30 and J is TRBJ2-7; 9 nucleotides align to TRBD2. This CDR3 region has 13 residues. V dropped 0 bases and J dropped 6; count of bases not matched to a gene: 3. The germline V gene encodes CDR1 GTSNPN and CDR2 SVGIG (reference sequence). DNA for the CDR3: TGTGCCTGGAGTGTAAGAGCGGGAGGCGAGCAGTACTTC. Encoded protein: CAWSVRAGGEQYF.

J is TRBJ1-2 and V is TRBV28, with 8 bases lining up with TRBD1. The germline V gene has CDR1 MDHEN and CDR2 SYDVKM. This CDR3 contains 14 residues. The V segment lost 6 bases and the J segment 4 bases; nucleotides outside the gene matches: 7. CDR3 DNA: TGTGCCAGCAGCCCGGGGGGACAGGCCTATGGCTACACCTTC. Translated, it gives CASSPGGQAYGYTF.

Regarding this clone: Other DNA sequences of this sample code for an identical CDR3. The chain employs TRBV13 and TRBJ2-1; 12 nucleotides line up with TRBD2. From germline, CDR1 is PRHDT and CDR2 FYEKMQ (reference sequence). The CDR3 runs 23 residues. After removal of 4 bases from V and 0 bases from J, the junction contained 22 bases not matched to a gene. The CDR3 coding sequence is TGTGCCAGCAGCTCGTTCGGGACCTCCGCTACTAGCGGGAGGCGTAGCTCCTACAATGAGCAGTTCTTC. Protein sequence: CASSSFGTSATSGRRSSYNEQFF. Complete variable domain (other parts from reference TRBV13 and TRBJ2-1): AAGVIQSPRHLIKEKRETATLKCYPIPRHDTVYWYQQGPGQDPQFLISFYEKMQSDKGSIPDRFSAQQFSDYHSELNMSSLELGDSALYFCASSSFGTSATSGRRSSYNEQFFGPGTRLTVL.

This chain links TRBV19 with TRBJ2-3; TRBD1 might be the D (6 bases). The CDR3 length is 19 residues. Germline CDR1 is LNHDA and CDR2 is SQIVND (reference sequence). The germline V and J ends were trimmed by 2 bases and 1 base, with 22 bases remaining between them. The CDR3 region has the DNA TGTGCCAGTAGTATAACAAGCAGGGGCGGAGGATCGGGCACAGATACGCAGTATTTT. Its translation is CASSITSRGGGSGTDTQYF.

V gene TRBV5-6 combines with J gene TRBJ1-3; tentative D call: TRBD1 (5 bases). With 2 bases removed from V and 0 bases from J, the gap between germline ends came to 12 bases. The CDR3 runs to 16 residues. Germline CDR1 reads SGHDT; CDR2 reads YYEEEE. As DNA, the CDR3 is TGTGCCAGCAGCTTCAGACAGCAGAGCTCTGGAAACACCATATATTTT. It is translated as CASSFRQQSSGNTIYF.

The chain carries TRBV28 and TRBJ2-7; 7 bases map to TRBD1. Trimming removed 7 bases from V and 6 bases from J; junction bases left unmatched: 15. The CDR3 loop spans 15 amino acids. Germline assignment: CDR1 MDHEN and CDR2 SYDVKM. CDR3 nucleotide sequence: TGTGCCAGCAATTCAGACAGGGAAAAACGCCGCGAGCAGTACTTC. Protein product: CASNSDREKRREQYF. The full variable domain, completed using reference TRBV28 and TRBJ2-7, is DVKVTQSSRYLVKRTGEKVFLECVQDMDHENMFWYRQDPGLGLRLIYFSYDVKMKEKGDIPEGYSVSREKKERFSLILESASTNQTSMYLCASNSDREKRREQYFGPGTRLTVT.

The chain is built from TRBV2 and TRBJ2-7; D is perhaps TRBD2 (5 bases). Germline V lookup: CDR1 SNHLY, CDR2 FYNNEI. The CDR3 is made up of 13 amino acids. Deletions cut 8 bases from V and 2 bases from J, with 13 bases between. The CDR3: CASRPRGAYEQYF. CDR3 in DNA: TGTGCCAGCCGACCCCGGGGTGCCTACGAGCAGTACTTC.

This chain connects TRBV5-1 to TRBJ1-4; D gene ambiguous. V lost 6 bases to trimming and J lost 4 bases, with 16 bases between them. Germline V gene data show CDR1 as SGHRS and CDR2 as YFSETQ. This CDR3 is built from 15 residues. The CDR3 here is CASTIHGLNNEKLFF. In nucleotides, the CDR3 is TGCGCCAGCACCATCCACGGACTGAATAATGAAAAACTGTTTTTT.